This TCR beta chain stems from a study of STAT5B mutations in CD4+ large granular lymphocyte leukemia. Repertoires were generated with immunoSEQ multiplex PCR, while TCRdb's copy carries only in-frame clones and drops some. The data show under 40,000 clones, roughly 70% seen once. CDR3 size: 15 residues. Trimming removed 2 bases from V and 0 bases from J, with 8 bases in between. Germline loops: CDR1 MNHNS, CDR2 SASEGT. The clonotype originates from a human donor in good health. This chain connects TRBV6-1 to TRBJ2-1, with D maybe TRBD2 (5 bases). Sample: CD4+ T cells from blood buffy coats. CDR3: CASSENGGSYNEQFF. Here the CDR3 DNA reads TGTGCCAGCAGTGAAAATGGAGGCTCCTACAATGAGCAGTTCTTC.